The present T cell receptor beta chain was sequenced within a study of beta chain features in type 1 diabetes. Study-level background: Comparable age, gender and cell yields were observed in patients relative to healthy donors.

Germline values: CDR1 KGHSH, CDR2 LQKENI. This CDR3 contains 15 residues. Trimming removed 3 bases from V and 5 bases from J, with 16 bases in between. Sequencing targeted expressed TCRB transcripts, as all isolated RNA had been reverse transcribed. Assay: immunoSEQ multiplex PCR; the TCRdb copy retains only in-frame clones and omits some. The data hold about 150,000 clones, with approximately 12% observed a single time. The genes are TRBV18 and TRBJ2-5; unclear D gene. The sequencing input was central memory CD4+ T cells from blood. This clonotype originated in a man between 18 and 29 years old in good health. CDR3: CASSPEQTRTETQYF. In nucleotides, the CDR3 is TGTGCCAGCTCACCGGAACAGACAAGGACGGAGACCCAGTACTTC.